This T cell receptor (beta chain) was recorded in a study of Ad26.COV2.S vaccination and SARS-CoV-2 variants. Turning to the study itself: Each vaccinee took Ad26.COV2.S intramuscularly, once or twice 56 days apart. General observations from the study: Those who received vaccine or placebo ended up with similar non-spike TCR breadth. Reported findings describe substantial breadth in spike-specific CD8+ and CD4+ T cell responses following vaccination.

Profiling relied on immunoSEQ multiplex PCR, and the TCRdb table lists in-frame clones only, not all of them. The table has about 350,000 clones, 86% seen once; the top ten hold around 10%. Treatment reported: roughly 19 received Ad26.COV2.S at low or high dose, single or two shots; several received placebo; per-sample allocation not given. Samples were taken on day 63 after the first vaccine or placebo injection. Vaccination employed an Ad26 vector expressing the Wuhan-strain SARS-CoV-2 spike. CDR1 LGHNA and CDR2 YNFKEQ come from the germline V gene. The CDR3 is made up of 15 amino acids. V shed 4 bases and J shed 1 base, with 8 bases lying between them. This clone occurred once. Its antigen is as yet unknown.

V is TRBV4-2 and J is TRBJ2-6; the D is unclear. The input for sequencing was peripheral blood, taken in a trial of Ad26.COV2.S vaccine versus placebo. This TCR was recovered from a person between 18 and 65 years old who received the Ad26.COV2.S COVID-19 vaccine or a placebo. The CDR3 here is CASSPLGSGANVLTF. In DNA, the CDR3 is TGTGCCAGCAGCCCCCTGGGATCTGGGGCCAACGTCCTGACTTTC.